There are a few counts of the clone carrying this TCR beta chain. TCRdb processed the 5' RACE reads anew with MiXCR; each CDR3 protein has one entry. This sample has some 62,000 distinct CDR3 sequences, with about 20% found just once. This TCR derives from a female donor with breast cancer. Sequences were obtained from memory CD4+ T cells sorted from a lymph node. Subset here: memory CD4+ T cells, CD4+CD45RO+CD25-.

The CDR3 DNA reads TGTGCCAGCAGTTTACGCCAGCTAGGAAACACCATATATTTT. Translated, it gives CASSLRQLGNTIYF. This chain joins TRBV12-3 or TRBV12-4 and TRBJ1-3; D is unresolved. CDR3 size: 14 residues. V gave up 2 bases and J gave up 4 bases, with 9 bases separating them.